The rows below give T cell receptor beta chains drawn from one sample of a study of OX40 agonist ivuxolimab in advanced cancers. The repertoire was sequenced with immunoSEQ multiplex PCR; TCRdb's copy has only in-frame clones and lacks some. Here the sample spans around 140,000 clones, roughly 91% being singletons. Sample: CD4+ or CD8+ T cells sorted from blood, taken in a trial of the OX40 agonist ivuxolimab. These receptors were taken from an adult with an advanced solid tumor such as melanoma, head and neck, liver or kidney cancer. CDR3s include the opening cysteine and the closing phenylalanine or tryptophan. A D gene is named only where the DNA matches it firmly. The size entry is marked missing in some rows and otherwise reads once, few, many or a size class.

j_call: TRBJ1-2
clone_size: .
v_call: TRBV28
d_call: TRBD1
cdr3_aa: CASSYQGAKGYTF
cdr3_nt: TGTGCCAGCAGTTACCAGGGGGCTAAAGGCTACACCTTC

j_call: TRBJ1-2
clone_size: .
v_call: TRBV19
d_call: .
cdr3_aa: CASNRAQGTSNYGYTF
cdr3_nt: TGTGCCAGTAATAGGGCACAGGGCACCTCTAACTATGGCTACACCTTC

j_call: TRBJ2-4
clone_size: .
v_call: TRBV4-1
d_call: TRBD1
cdr3_aa: CASSPGTGLAKNIQYF
cdr3_nt: TGCGCCAGCAGCCCCGGGACAGGACTAGCCAAAAACATTCAGTACTTC

j_call: TRBJ1-2
clone_size: .
v_call: TRBV19
d_call: .
cdr3_aa: CASSIPGSLYGYTF
cdr3_nt: TGTGCCAGTAGTATCCCGGGGTCATTGTATGGCTACACCTTC

j_call: TRBJ2-1
clone_size: .
v_call: TRBV7-9
d_call: .
cdr3_aa: CASSYNLGTASGEQFF
cdr3_nt: TGTGCCAGCAGTTACAACTTAGGGACCGCCTCGGGTGAGCAGTTCTTC

j_call: TRBJ2-7
clone_size: .
v_call: TRBV7-2
d_call: TRBD2
cdr3_aa: CASRLARDYEQYF
cdr3_nt: TGTGCCAGCCGACTAGCGCGAGACTACGAGCAGTACTTC

j_call: TRBJ2-1
clone_size: .
v_call: TRBV7-9
d_call: TRBD2
cdr3_aa: CASSREAGASYNEQFF
cdr3_nt: TGTGCCAGCAGCCGGGAAGCGGGGGCCTCCTACAATGAGCAGTTCTTC

j_call: TRBJ1-4
clone_size: .
v_call: TRBV7-2
d_call: .
cdr3_aa: CASSLVVSPGKLFF
cdr3_nt: TGTGCCAGCAGCTTAGTGGTCAGCCCGGGAAAACTGTTTTTT

j_call: TRBJ1-3
clone_size: .
v_call: TRBV9
d_call: TRBD1
cdr3_aa: CASSATGGFGTIYF
cdr3_nt: TGTGCCAGCAGCGCAACAGGGGGATTCGGCACCATATATTTT

j_call: TRBJ1-1
clone_size: .
v_call: TRBV5-4
d_call: .
cdr3_aa: CASSLQAEAFF
cdr3_nt: TGTGCCAGCAGCTTACAAGCCGAAGCTTTCTTT

j_call: TRBJ2-7
clone_size: .
v_call: TRBV4-3
d_call: .
cdr3_aa: CASSQTPSYEQYF
cdr3_nt: TGCGCCAGCAGCCAGACCCCAAGCTACGAGCAGTACTTC

j_call: TRBJ1-4
clone_size: .
v_call: TRBV6-5
d_call: .
cdr3_aa: CASSLGGYNEKLFF
cdr3_nt: TGTGCCAGCAGTTTAGGGGGTTATAATGAAAAACTGTTTTTT

j_call: TRBJ1-6
clone_size: .
v_call: TRBV4-3
d_call: .
cdr3_aa: CASSQDITVDGYSPLHF
cdr3_nt: TGCGCCAGCAGCCAAGATATAACAGTCGATGGATATTCACCCCTCCACTTT

j_call: TRBJ2-5
clone_size: .
v_call: TRBV2
d_call: TRBD2
cdr3_aa: CASSDRLAGWEQYF
cdr3_nt: TGTGCCAGCAGTGACAGACTAGCGGGGTGGGAGCAGTACTTC

j_call: TRBJ2-3
clone_size: once
v_call: TRBV28
d_call: .
cdr3_aa: CASSSTSPGTDTQYF
cdr3_nt: TGTGCCAGCAGTTCTACCTCTCCGGGCACAGATACGCAGTATTTT

j_call: TRBJ1-3
clone_size: .
v_call: TRBV5-6
d_call: TRBD1
cdr3_aa: CASSLANWDRDRNTIYF
cdr3_nt: TGTGCCAGCAGCTTGGCCAATTGGGACAGGGACAGGAACACCATATATTTT

j_call: TRBJ1-3
clone_size: .
v_call: TRBV19
d_call: TRBD1
cdr3_aa: CASRPTGRSGNTIYF
cdr3_nt: TGTGCCAGTCGCCCGACAGGGCGCTCTGGAAACACCATATATTTT

j_call: TRBJ1-1
clone_size: once
v_call: TRBV5-1
d_call: .
cdr3_aa: CASSLYQGGTEAFF
cdr3_nt: TGCGCCAGCAGCTTATACCAGGGAGGCACTGAAGCTTTCTTT

j_call: TRBJ2-7
clone_size: .
v_call: TRBV6-1
d_call: .
cdr3_aa: CASSGRLLRYEQYF
cdr3_nt: TGTGCCAGCAGTGGCCGGCTTCTTCGCTACGAGCAGTACTTC

j_call: TRBJ2-3
clone_size: .
v_call: TRBV28
d_call: TRBD2
cdr3_aa: CASSSREGTDTQYF
cdr3_nt: TGTGCCAGCAGTTCTCGGGAGGGGACAGATACGCAGTATTTT

j_call: TRBJ1-1
clone_size: once
v_call: TRBV25-1
d_call: .
cdr3_aa: CANLHSGTEAFF
cdr3_nt: TGTGCCAACTTACACTCGGGCACTGAAGCTTTCTTT

j_call: TRBJ1-5
clone_size: few
v_call: TRBV2
d_call: TRBD1
cdr3_aa: CASSGTGRNQPQHF
cdr3_nt: TGTGCCAGCAGCGGGACAGGCCGTAATCAGCCCCAGCATTTT

j_call: TRBJ2-5
clone_size: .
v_call: TRBV28
d_call: .
cdr3_aa: CASSRPLEQYF
cdr3_nt: TGTGCCAGCAGTCGGCCCCTGGAGCAGTACTTC

j_call: TRBJ1-5
clone_size: .
v_call: TRBV27
d_call: TRBD1
cdr3_aa: CASSLVRGPDQPQHF
cdr3_nt: TGTGCCAGCAGTTTAGTCAGGGGGCCCGATCAGCCCCAGCATTTT

j_call: TRBJ1-6
clone_size: .
v_call: TRBV7-8
d_call: TRBD1
cdr3_aa: CASSDGTDPWSSPLHF
cdr3_nt: TGTGCCAGCAGCGACGGGACAGACCCCTGGAGTTCACCCCTCCACTTT

j_call: TRBJ1-5
clone_size: .
v_call: TRBV4-1
d_call: .
cdr3_aa: CASSQDPWGSNQPQHF
cdr3_nt: TGCGCCAGCAGCCAAGATCCCTGGGGTAGCAATCAGCCCCAGCATTTT

j_call: TRBJ2-7
clone_size: .
v_call: TRBV20-1
d_call: .
cdr3_aa: CSALSYEQYF
cdr3_nt: TGCAGTGCCCTCTCATACGAGCAGTACTTC

j_call: TRBJ1-5
clone_size: once
v_call: TRBV12-5
d_call: .
cdr3_aa: CASGLALGRGFYEHSNQPQHF
cdr3_nt: TGTGCTAGTGGTTTGGCCCTCGGCAGGGGTTTTTACGAACATAGCAATCAGCCCCAGCATTTT

j_call: TRBJ1-1
clone_size: .
v_call: TRBV28
d_call: .
cdr3_aa: CASSPRVNTEAFF
cdr3_nt: TGTGCCAGCAGTCCCCGGGTGAACACTGAAGCTTTCTTT

j_call: TRBJ1-2
clone_size: .
v_call: TRBV6-6
d_call: .
cdr3_aa: CASSPSLREGYTF
cdr3_nt: TGTGCCAGCAGTCCTTCTTTGAGGGAAGGCTACACCTTC